This T cell receptor beta chain was sequenced during a study of shared clonotypes between healthy human individuals. CDR3 length: 13 residues. Germline V gene lookup returns CDR1 KGHSH and CDR2 LQKENI. V shed 3 bases and J shed 4 bases, with 9 bases lying between them. Only a few counts were recorded for this clone. Its antigen is unknown. Other DNA sequences from this sample encode an identical CDR3 as well. Findings and caveats of the study: Rarefaction analysis demonstrated incomplete sorted-subset sequencing notwithstanding large depth.

Repertoires were generated with immunoSEQ multiplex PCR, while TCRdb's copy carries only in-frame clones and drops some. The repertoire consists of 2,500,000 or so clones, with roughly 92% occurring once and the leading ten covering under 0.15%. The specimen was naive CD4+ T cells sorted from blood. Stated subset: CD45RA+ positively selected. The chain uses TRBV18 and TRBJ1-1, with D uncertain. The sequence was obtained from a man between 18 and 35 years old in good health. CDR3 sequence (DNA): TGTGCCAGCTCACCGGCGGGCGGCACTGAAGCTTTCTTT. Its translation: CASSPAGGTEAFF.